Each of the 7 T cell receptor beta chains below was sequenced from the same sample in a study of T cells in Graves' hyperthyroidism and ophthalmopathy. Amplified TCR beta CDR3 regions came from RNA transcripts. The HTBI primer set served for first-round RT-PCR of the TCR CDR3. TCRdb reprocessed the multiplex PCR reads with MiXCR, giving one entry per CDR3 protein. The sample records 730,000 or so distinct CDR3 sequences, about 19% being singletons. Material for sequencing was blood. The receptors here all came from a woman in her fifties or sixties with Graves' hyperthyroidism that later progressed to Graves' ophthalmopathy.

In this sample, this clonotype turned up a few times. The CDR3 bases are TGTGCCAGCAGTTTGATGGAGAATGAGCAGTTCTTC. Its protein is CASSLMENEQFF. The V call is TRBV28, the J call TRBJ2-1; D call uncertain. The CDR3 loop spans 12 amino acids. CDR1 and CDR2 (germline): MDHEN, SYDVKM. V lost 3 bases, J lost 7 bases, and 7 bases lay in between.

This clonotype was recorded many times. The chain recombines TRBV2 with TRBJ1-1; unclear D gene. The CDR3 loop spans 13 amino acids. Germline V lookup: CDR1 SNHLY, CDR2 FYNNEI. With 11 bases removed from V and 0 bases from J, the gap between germline ends came to 13 bases. CDR3 DNA sequence: TGTGCCGGCCAGTCGGCCATGAACACTGAAGCTTTCTTT. This sequence encodes CAGQSAMNTEAFF.

The sample holds one count of this clonotype. The chain recombines TRBV2 with TRBJ2-6, with no clear D. There are 14 residues in the CDR3. The germline CDR1 and CDR2 sequences are SNHLY and FYNNEI. Deletions cut 4 bases from V and 0 bases from J, with 4 bases between. CDR3 region: CASSVLSGANVLTF. The DNA of the CDR3 is TGTGCCAGCAGTGTCCTCTCTGGGGCCAACGTCCTGACTTTC.

The J gene is TRBJ2-5, the V gene TRBV28; D perhaps matches TRBD2 (6 bases). The CDR3 covers 14 residues. The V end was cut by 5 bases, the J end by 5 bases, with 15 bases between. Germline CDR1 reads MDHEN; CDR2 reads SYDVKM. The CDR3 DNA sequence: TGTGCCAGCAGTGAGTCGAACAGCGGGGAGACCCAGTACTTC. It is translated as CASSESNSGETQYF. Together with reference TRBV28 and TRBJ2-5, the CDR3 gives the full variable domain: DVKVTQSSRYLVKRTGEKVFLECVQDMDHENMFWYRQDPGLGLRLIYFSYDVKMKEKGDIPEGYSVSREKKERFSLILESASTNQTSMYLCASSESNSGETQYFGPGTRLLVL.

This clonotype was found many times. The J gene is TRBJ1-3, the V gene TRBV3-1, with D maybe TRBD1 (6 bases). Trimming cost V 1 base and J 4 bases, with 11 bases left between them. This CDR3 spans 15 amino acids. Germline-derived CDR1 and CDR2 are LGHDT and YNNKEL (reference sequence). CDR3 nucleotides: TGTGCCAGCAGCCAAGTACAGGGAGTAGGAAACACCATATATTTT. Translation gives CASSQVQGVGNTIYF.

This clonotype was found many times. The V and J genes are TRBV12-3 or TRBV12-4 and TRBJ1-5, with D hard to call. Deletions cut 7 bases from V and 2 bases from J, with 15 bases between. The CDR3 spans 15 residues. The CDR3 DNA reads as TGTGCCAGCACTCCCGGTGGTCCCGGCAATCAGCCCCAGCATTTT. It codes for CASTPGGPGNQPQHF.

Only a few counts were recorded for this clonotype. This rearrangement joins TRBV5-4 to TRBJ1-4, with 9 bases matching TRBD1. Germline assignment: CDR1 SGHNT and CDR2 YYREEE (reference sequence). CDR3 length: 16 amino acids. V dropped 4 bases and J dropped 4; count of bases not matched to a gene: 8. In DNA form, the CDR3 reads TGTGCCAGCAGCGCGGAGCCGGGACAGGGTAATGAAAAACTGTTTTTT. Its protein product is CASSAEPGQGNEKLFF. Full variable domain (remainder filled in from reference TRBV5-4 and TRBJ1-4): ETGVTQSPTHLIKTRGQQVTLRCSSQSGHNTVSWYQQALGQGPQFIFQYYREEENGRGNFPPRFSGLQFPNYSSELNVNALELDDSALYLCASSAEPGQGNEKLFFGSGTQLSVL.